These 15 T cell receptor beta chains share one sample of origin, sequenced in a study of identical twins. TCRdb processed the 5' RACE reads anew with MiXCR; each CDR3 protein has one entry. The sample has 450,000 to 600,000 distinct CDR3 sequences, about a fifth seen once. This sample also belongs to another study, concerning yellow fever vaccine responses in identical twins.

Sequenced sample: CD4+ T cells sorted from blood. Receptor source: a woman aged 18-30 years in good health.

As regards this clonotype: Because it lacks the conserved phenylalanine or tryptophan at the end, this CDR3 is likely a read error. No DNA is shown, since the ends of the CDR3 on it are uncertain; the CDR3 is the one TCRdb lists. This chain uses TRBV7-9 with TRBJ1-4. Germline V gene lookup returns CDR1 SEHNR and CDR2 FQNEAQ (reference sequence). The CDR3 is 12 amino acids long, termini counted. The CDR3 region is CASSCRAMGRGI.

This chain links TRBV29-1 with TRBJ2-1, with 9 bases that match TRBD1. Germline V CDR1 and CDR2: SQVTM, ANQGSEA. The CDR3 is made up of 13 amino acids. The V segment lost 5 bases and the J segment 7 bases; nucleotides outside the gene matches: 6. In nucleotides, the CDR3 is TGCAGCGTTTTAGGGACAGGGTGGAATGAGCAGTTCTTC. Protein product: CSVLGTGWNEQFF.

The genes are TRBV4-1 and TRBJ2-1, with unresolved D. CDR1 is MGHRA, CDR2 YSYEKL, per germline. The ends were cut back, 3 bases at V and 6 bases at J, with 12 bases in the middle. This CDR3 is 14 amino acids long. Written as DNA, the CDR3 is TGCGCCAGCAGCCACCCTCGATCCAGCAATGAGCAGTTCTTC. It specifies CASSHPRSSNEQFF.

In this sample, this clonotype turned up a few times. For the CDR3, the DNA is TGCAGTGCTAGACACAACAGGGCGCGGAATGAGCAGTTCTTC. This sequence encodes CSARHNRARNEQFF. The chain combines TRBV20-1 with TRBJ2-1; weak D call: TRBD1 (6 bases). The germline V and J ends were trimmed by 2 bases and 7 bases, with 15 bases remaining between them. Germline lookup yields CDR1 DFQATT and CDR2 SNEGSKA (reference sequence). This CDR3 region has 14 residues.

This clonotype was counted between two and nine times. The chain is built from TRBV4-1 and TRBJ2-1; D gene uncertain. Germline V gives CDR1 MGHRA, CDR2 YSYEKL. V gave up 4 bases and J gave up 8 bases, with 12 bases separating them. The CDR3 sequence is 13 residues long. CDR3 residues: CASSRDHRDEQFF. The CDR3 region has the DNA TGCGCCAGCAGCCGGGATCACCGGGATGAGCAGTTCTTC.

This clonotype was seen only a few times. V and J are TRBV10-1 and TRBJ2-3; 8 bases agree with TRBD2. V dropped 2 bases and J dropped 0; count of bases not matched to a gene: 10. CDR3 length equals 18 residues. Germline V gene data show CDR1 as WNHNN and CDR2 as SYGVQD (reference sequence). CDR3 amino acids: CASSEGAASGPSTDTQYF. The CDR3 bases are TGCGCCAGCAGTGAGGGCGCGGCTAGCGGGCCGAGCACAGATACGCAGTATTTT.

V gene TRBV7-8 combines with J gene TRBJ2-2; TRBD2 agrees at 8 bases. Per the germline V gene, CDR1 is SGHVS and CDR2 is FQNEAQ. The V and J ends lost 9 bases and 0 bases, in that order; junction bases with no gene match: 6. The CDR3 extends over 15 amino acids. Written as DNA, the CDR3 is TGTGCCAGTACCGAGCGGGGGACGAACACCGGGGAGCTGTTTTTT. Translated, it gives CASTERGTNTGELFF. Together with reference TRBV7-8 and TRBJ2-2, the CDR3 gives the full variable domain: GAGVSQSPRYKVAKRGQDVALRCDPISGHVSLFWYQQALGQGPEFLTYFQNEAQLDKSGLPSDRFFAERPEGSVSTLKIQRTQQEDSAVYLCASTERGTNTGELFFGEGSRLTVL.

The chain couples TRBV12-3 or TRBV12-4 to TRBJ2-1; D is undetermined. Trimming removed 1 base from V and 12 bases from J, with 10 bases in between. The CDR3 length is 12 residues. CDR3 region: CASSLDLARQFF. As DNA, the CDR3 is TGTGCCAGCAGTTTAGACTTGGCGAGGCAGTTCTTC.

As for this clonotype: An end of the junction differs from the germline gene, which may be a read error. The chain recombines TRBV3-1 with TRBJ2-2; weak D call: TRBD2 (6 bases). The CDR3 consists of 15 residues. The germline V gene encodes CDR1 LGHDT and CDR2 YNNKEL (reference sequence). CDR3 sequence reads: CASSEAGLETGELSF. In nucleotides, the CDR3 is TGTGCCAGCAGCGAAGCGGGTCTGGAAACCGGGGAGCTGTCTTTT.

This chain uses TRBV10-3 with TRBJ2-1; either TRBD1 or TRBD2 may supply D (6 bases each). Between the trimmed V and J ends, which lost 2 bases and 3 bases, there was a span of 11 bases. The germline V gene has CDR1 ENHRY and CDR2 SYGVKD. This CDR3 contains 15 residues. CDR3 DNA: TGTGCCATCAGTGAGGAGGGGGGACTCTACAATGAGCAGTTCTTC. Amino acid sequence: CAISEEGGLYNEQFF.

Only a few counts were recorded for this clonotype. J is TRBJ1-2 and V is TRBV29-1, with 9 bases identical to TRBD1. CDR3 length: 15 amino acids. V lost 6 bases to trimming and J lost 5 bases; unmatched junction nucleotides: 13. The germline V gene has CDR1 SQVTM and CDR2 ANQGSEA. CDR3 in DNA: TGCAGCGTCTCCGCCGATAAGGACAGGGGATATGGCTACACCTTC. Encoded protein: CSVSADKDRGYGYTF.

The chain has TRBV25-1 and TRBJ2-7; 11 nucleotides agree with TRBD2. Losses at the gene ends were 5 bases for V and 4 bases for J; bases not matched to a gene: 7. From germline, CDR1 is MGHDK and CDR2 SYGVNS. The CDR3 has 15 amino acids. The CDR3 protein is CASSSASGRSYEQYF. The DNA for the CDR3 is TGTGCCAGCAGTTCGGCTAGCGGGAGGTCTTACGAGCAGTACTTC.

The chain is built from TRBV3-1 and TRBJ2-3, with D possibly matching TRBD1 (5 bases). The CDR3 contains 17 residues. Trimming cost V 0 bases and J 4 bases, with 17 bases left between them. Germline-derived CDR1 and CDR2 are LGHDT and YNNKEL (reference sequence). CDR3 in DNA: TGTGCCAGCAGCCAAGAACCCCCTGGGCAGGGATCAGATACGCAGTATTTT. Amino acids: CASSQEPPGQGSDTQYF.

There are a few counts of this clonotype. V is TRBV7-9 and J is TRBJ2-3; D is perhaps TRBD2 (7 bases). The V gene lost 5 bases and the J gene lost 2 bases, with 14 bases spanning the gap. The V gene's germline CDR1 is SEHNR and CDR2 FQNEAQ (reference sequence). The CDR3 sequence is 15 residues long. The CDR3 sequence: CASSKFGGLTDTQYF. In nucleotides, the CDR3 is TGTGCCAGCAGCAAATTCGGGGGGCTCACAGATACGCAGTATTTT.

This clonotype was seen only a few times. This rearrangement joins TRBV5-1 to TRBJ2-5, with D perhaps TRBD2 (6 bases). The CDR3 spans 15 residues. V lost 4 bases and J lost 2, with 15 bases in between. Germline assignment: CDR1 SGHRS and CDR2 YFSETQ. The CDR3 region is CASSRPGLRQETQYF. The CDR3 nucleotides read TGCGCCAGCAGCAGGCCGGGACTGAGACAAGAGACCCAGTACTTC.